The 30 T cell receptor beta chains listed next were all sequenced from one sample in a study of cytomegalovirus exposure and HLA in healthy donors. In the PCR, 60 Vbeta and 13 Jbeta primers were used. This table comes from immunoSEQ multiplex PCR, and its TCRdb copy is limited to in-frame clones, with some not included. The sample carries 95,000 to 100,000 clones, around three quarters recorded once. The specimen sequenced was PBMCs. These TCRs come from a man aged 40-55 years in good health and CMV-seronegative.

CDR3 nucleotide sequence: TGCAGCGTTGAGTCCCATAATGAAAAACTGTTTTTT. Translating gives CSVESHNEKLFF. V gene TRBV29-1 combines with J gene TRBJ1-4; D is unresolved. The V end lost 3 bases, the J end lost 4 bases, and 6 bases lay between the germline ends. There are 12 residues in the CDR3. Germline V gene lookup returns CDR1 SQVTM and CDR2 ANQGSEA. The entire variable domain, with the rest obtained from reference TRBV29-1 and TRBJ1-4, is as follows: SAVISQKPSRDICQRGTSLTIQCQVDSQVTMMFWYRQQPGQSLTLIATANQGSEATYESGFVIDKFPISRPNLTFSTLTVSNMSPEDSSIYLCSVESHNEKLFFGSGTQLSVL.

Only a few counts were recorded for this clone. V is TRBV7-9 and J is TRBJ2-7; D is possibly TRBD2 (6 bases). Trimming pared 4 bases from V and 0 bases from J, leaving 10 bases between. Germline CDR1 and CDR2: SEHNR and FQNEAQ (reference sequence). This CDR3 has 14 amino acids. The CDR3 is CASSWDGSSYEQYF. Here the CDR3 DNA reads TGTGCCAGCAGCTGGGACGGGAGCTCCTACGAGCAGTACTTC. Full variable domain (outside the CDR3, taken from reference TRBV7-9 and TRBJ2-7): DTGVSQNPRHKITKRGQNVTFRCDPISEHNRLYWYRQTLGQGPEFLTYFQNEAQLEKSRLLSDRFSAERPKGSFSTLEIQRTEQGDSAMYLCASSWDGSSYEQYFGPGTRLTVT.

The chain is built from TRBV6-6 and TRBJ2-7, with TRBD2 matching 8 bases. V was pared by 4 bases and J by 0 bases, with 2 bases of the junction left unmatched. CDR3 size: 14 residues. Per germline, CDR1 MNHNY and CDR2 SVGAGI (reference sequence). CDR3 loop: CASSFGGGSYEQYF. For the CDR3, the DNA is TGTGCCAGCAGTTTCGGGGGGGGCTCCTACGAGCAGTACTTC.

The gene calls are TRBV27 and TRBJ2-1; TRBD2 aligns across 9 bases. Germline V lookup: CDR1 MNHEY, CDR2 SMNVEV (reference sequence). The CDR3 has 17 amino acids. Germline trimming cut 5 bases from V and 6 bases from J; bases unmatched to any gene: 14. The CDR3, as DNA: TGTGCCAGCAGTACCCGAGGTAGCGGGAGTCGCGTCAATGAGCAGTTCTTC. This encodes CASSTRGSGSRVNEQFF.

V and J are TRBV28 and TRBJ1-6; tentatively, D is TRBD1 (6 bases). Looked up from germline, CDR1 is MDHEN and CDR2 is SYDVKM. Trimming cost V 3 bases and J 13 bases, with 16 bases left between them. CDR3 size: 14 residues. The CDR3 nucleotides are TGTGCCAGCAGTTTTGGGACCAGGGGAGATCCCCTCCACTTT. Translated: CASSFGTRGDPLHF.

The chain links TRBV6-5 to TRBJ2-5, with TRBD1 identical over 11 bases. TRBJ2-7 matches the DNA end more closely, so the J call is doubtful. The CDR3 runs 15 residues. Germline V CDR1 and CDR2: MNHEY, SVGAGI. DNA of the CDR3: TGTGCCAGCAGACGCCGGGACAGGGGGTCGTACGAGCAGTACTTC. Protein product: CASRRRDRGSYEQYF.

This rearrangement joins TRBV9 to TRBJ2-1; D remains unclear. The V end lost 3 bases, the J end lost 6 bases, and 4 bases lay between the germline ends. Per germline, CDR1 SGDLS and CDR2 YYNGEE. This CDR3 has 11 residues. The CDR3 coding sequence is TGTGCCAGCAGCGCCTCCAATGAGCAGTTCTTC. It codes for CASSASNEQFF.

This clone showed up just once. The rearrangement links TRBV19 to TRBJ2-7; 11 positions match TRBD1. Trimming took 9 bases from V and 7 from J; bases not matched to a gene: 14. The CDR3 runs to 15 residues. From germline, CDR1 is LNHDA and CDR2 SQIVND (reference sequence). CDR3 region: CASKLRDRGVQEQYF. DNA of the CDR3: TGTGCCAGCAAACTCCGGGACAGGGGGGTACAAGAGCAGTACTTC.

This chain links TRBV5-1 with TRBJ2-7, with D perhaps TRBD2 (5 bases). This CDR3 has 14 residues. V was clipped by 0 bases and J by 7 bases, with 14 bases between them. Per the germline V gene, CDR1 is SGHRS and CDR2 is YFSETQ. CDR3 sequence: CASSLVSQTGEQYF. The CDR3 DNA reads TGCGCCAGCAGCTTGGTGTCCCAAACGGGGGAGCAGTACTTC.

The chain combines TRBV11-2 with TRBJ2-1, with TRBD2 matching 11 bases. CDR1 SGHAT and CDR2 FQNNGV come from the germline V gene. CDR3 size: 15 residues. The ends lost 4 bases at V and 9 bases at J; junction bases unmatched: 8. CDR3 protein: CASSWLAGGCSEQFF. As DNA, the CDR3 is TGTGCCAGCAGCTGGCTAGCGGGAGGTTGCAGTGAGCAGTTCTTC.

V usage is TRBV11-2 and J usage is TRBJ2-5; 10 bases are shared with TRBD2. Germline CDR1 SGHAT, CDR2 FQNNGV. CDR3 length: 18 residues. V lost 0 bases to trimming and J lost 6 bases; unmatched junction nucleotides: 13. The CDR3 here is CASSLDPSGRARVKTQYF. CDR3 nucleotide sequence: TGTGCCAGCAGCTTAGATCCGAGCGGGAGGGCCCGGGTGAAGACCCAGTACTTC.

The chain links TRBV4-1 to TRBJ2-7, with a possible D match to TRBD1 (6 bases). CDR3 length: 16 residues. Germline V gene sequence: CDR1 MGHRA, CDR2 YSYEKL. V was trimmed by 0 bases and J by 1 base, leaving 13 bases between them. CDR3: CASSQDPQGKSYEQYF. CDR3 sequence (DNA): TGCGCCAGCAGCCAAGATCCCCAGGGGAAATCCTACGAGCAGTACTTC.

In nucleotides, the CDR3 is TGTGCCAGCAGCTTATCCGACAGGTCTATCTACAATGAGCAGTTCTTC. Protein product: CASSLSDRSIYNEQFF. The chain links TRBV7-9 to TRBJ2-1, with D possibly matching TRBD1 (6 bases). V gave up 2 bases and J gave up 3 bases, with 14 bases separating them. Germline V gene lookup returns CDR1 SEHNR and CDR2 FQNEAQ (reference sequence). The CDR3 extends over 16 amino acids.

The table lists this clone with a few counts. This chain uses TRBV4-3 with TRBJ2-1; TRBD1 might be the D (7 bases). The germline gives CDR1 LGHNA, CDR2 YSLEER. V was trimmed by 0 bases and J by 13 bases, leaving 13 bases between them. CDR3 length: 13 residues. Here the CDR3 reads CASSQDNQGGQFF. The DNA of the CDR3 is TGCGCCAGCAGCCAAGATAATCAGGGGGGACAGTTCTTC.

The CDR3 here is CASSSGVGIGRQFF. In nucleotides, the CDR3 is TGTGCCAGCAGTTCGGGGGTAGGGATCGGACGGCAGTTCTTC. The genes are TRBV28 and TRBJ2-1, with D possibly being TRBD2 (6 bases). The V gene lost 4 bases and the J gene lost 12 bases, with 19 bases spanning the gap. Germline V gene lookup returns CDR1 MDHEN and CDR2 SYDVKM. This CDR3 contains 14 residues.

The chain combines TRBV27 with TRBJ2-6; TRBD1 matches at 8 bases. Germline lookup yields CDR1 MNHEY and CDR2 SMNVEV (reference sequence). Trimming cost V 1 base and J 2 bases; bases outside gene matches: 7. There are 18 residues in the CDR3. CDR3 region: CASSLFGTGFAGANVLTF. As DNA, the CDR3 is TGTGCCAGCAGTTTATTTGGGACAGGTTTCGCTGGGGCCAACGTCCTGACTTTC.

This rearrangement joins TRBV4-3 to TRBJ2-1, with TRBD2 identical over 9 bases. V shed 0 bases, J shed 12 bases, and the junction held 15 bases outside the gene matches. The CDR3 extends over 17 amino acids. In germline, CDR1 is LGHNA, CDR2 YSLEER. CDR3: CASSQDRALAGPLAQFF. CDR3 sequence (DNA): TGCGCCAGCAGCCAAGATCGAGCTCTAGCGGGGCCTTTGGCGCAGTTCTTC.

This chain uses TRBV27 with TRBJ2-7; D gene ambiguous. Trimming removed 7 bases at V and 0 bases at J, with 13 bases between. Germline loops: CDR1 MNHEY, CDR2 SMNVEV (reference sequence). The CDR3 covers 14 residues. In nucleotides, the CDR3 is TGTGCCAGCACCCCAGGTCCACCCTCCTACGAGCAGTACTTC. Protein sequence: CASTPGPPSYEQYF.

This clone was observed a few times. This chain links TRBV5-6 with TRBJ2-1, with TRBD2 matching 11 bases. The CDR3 has 16 amino acids. The V and J ends lost 0 bases and 6 bases, in that order; junction bases with no gene match: 5. The V gene's germline CDR1 is SGHDT and CDR2 YYEEEE. The CDR3 here is CASSLGLAGLSNEQFF. Written as DNA, the CDR3 is TGTGCCAGCAGCTTGGGACTAGCGGGGCTGAGCAATGAGCAGTTCTTC.

Only one count was recorded for this clone. The V call is TRBV7-9, the J call TRBJ2-7, with 7 bases fitting TRBD1. With 4 bases clipped from V and 7 bases from J, the junction kept 4 bases outside the gene matches. The CDR3 covers 12 residues. The germline gives CDR1 SEHNR, CDR2 FQNEAQ (reference sequence). CDR3 sequence: CASSYTGVEQYF. The CDR3 nucleotides are TGTGCCAGCAGCTACACAGGGGTTGAGCAGTACTTC.

The CDR3 region has the DNA TGTGCCAGCAGTGCCCACAGGGGGCAGGTGGCCGAGCAGTACTTC. Its protein product is CASSAHRGQVAEQYF. The chain carries TRBV6-6 and TRBJ2-7; 9 bases are shared with TRBD1. V lost 5 bases, J lost 6 bases, and 11 bases stayed unmatched. CDR1 is MNHNY and CDR2 is SVGAGI in the germline V gene (reference sequence). The CDR3 runs to 15 residues.

This clone has only a few counts. The chain couples TRBV5-4 to TRBJ1-6; maybe TRBD1 (5 bases). V gave up 3 bases and J gave up 12 bases, with 13 bases separating them. Germline V gene sequence: CDR1 SGHNT, CDR2 YYREEE (reference sequence). The CDR3 has 13 residues. CDR3 region: CASSSTRGVPLHF. CDR3 sequence (DNA): TGTGCCAGCAGCTCCACCCGGGGGGTACCCCTCCACTTT. Variable domain in full (rest from reference TRBV5-4 and TRBJ1-6): ETGVTQSPTHLIKTRGQQVTLRCSSQSGHNTVSWYQQALGQGPQFIFQYYREEENGRGNFPPRFSGLQFPNYSSELNVNALELDDSALYLCASSSTRGVPLHFGNGTRLTVT.

The CDR3 nucleotides are TGTGCCAGCAGCTACGGGGAGACAGGCTATGGCTACACCTTC. It codes for CASSYGETGYGYTF. The chain uses TRBV6-5 and TRBJ1-2, with D possibly being TRBD1 (6 bases). V lost 6 bases, J lost 4 bases, and 15 bases lay in between. CDR1 MNHEY and CDR2 SVGAGI come from the germline V gene. This CDR3 comprises 14 residues.

Note on this clone: The junction shows a germline mismatch at one end, possibly a read error. The chain couples TRBV20-1 to TRBJ1-2; D not resolved. CDR1 is DFQATT, CDR2 SNEGSKA, per germline (reference sequence). The CDR3 runs to 11 residues. The CDR3 DNA reads as TGCAGTGCTAGATTACCCTATGACTACACCTTC. It encodes CSARLPYDYTF.

The rearrangement links TRBV6-5 to TRBJ2-7; TRBD1 agrees at 8 bases. CDR1 and CDR2 from the germline V gene are MNHEY and SVGAGI. The trim removed 6 bases at V and 3 bases at J, leaving 10 bases unmatched. The CDR3 contains 15 residues. The CDR3, as DNA: TGTGCCAGCAGGACCGACAGGGGAAAATTCTACGAGCAGTACTTC. This encodes CASRTDRGKFYEQYF.

The rearrangement joins TRBV7-6 to TRBJ2-7, with 9 bases identical to TRBD1. CDR1 is SGHVS, CDR2 FNYEAQ, per germline. The CDR3 is 15 amino acids. The V segment lost 5 bases and the J segment 0 bases; nucleotides outside the gene matches: 5. The CDR3 protein is CASSGDRANSYEQYF. For the CDR3, the DNA is TGTGCCAGCAGCGGGGACAGGGCTAACTCCTACGAGCAGTACTTC.

The chain links TRBV6-5 to TRBJ1-3, with TRBD1 matching over 8 bases. The ends lost 2 bases at V and 6 bases at J; junction bases unmatched: 6. The CDR3 contains 15 residues. Germline V gene data show CDR1 as MNHEY and CDR2 as SVGAGI. The CDR3 sequence: CASSYGQGSSNTIYF. The CDR3 DNA is TGTGCCAGCAGTTACGGACAGGGAAGTTCAAACACCATATATTTT.

V is TRBV9 and J is TRBJ1-1; 9 bases are shared with TRBD1. CDR3 size: 16 residues. CDR1 is SGDLS and CDR2 is YYNGEE in the germline V gene. V dropped 3 bases and J dropped 2; count of bases not matched to a gene: 8. For the CDR3, the DNA is TGTGCCAGCAGCGCCGGGGACAGGGAGGGTAACACTGAAGCTTTCTTT. Protein sequence: CASSAGDREGNTEAFF. The full variable domain, completed using reference TRBV9 and TRBJ1-1, is DSGVTQTPKHLITATGQRVTLRCSPRSGDLSVYWYQQSLDQGLQFLIQYYNGEERAKGNILERFSAQQFPDLHSELNLSSLELGDSALYFCASSAGDREGNTEAFFGQGTRLTVV.

This clone was seen only once. The chain recombines TRBV28 with TRBJ2-7, with 7 bases fitting TRBD2. CDR3 length equals 15 residues. Germline-derived CDR1 and CDR2 are MDHEN and SYDVKM. With V trimmed by 3 bases and J by 3 bases, 8 bases remained unmatched. The CDR3 DNA follows: TGTGCCAGCAGTTTCCACAGCGGGGTTAGCTACGAGCAGTACTTC. Translation: CASSFHSGVSYEQYF. The full variable domain, in which reference TRBV28 and TRBJ2-7 provide the parts outside the CDR3, is DVKVTQSSRYLVKRTGEKVFLECVQDMDHENMFWYRQDPGLGLRLIYFSYDVKMKEKGDIPEGYSVSREKKERFSLILESASTNQTSMYLCASSFHSGVSYEQYFGPGTRLTVT.

The chain carries TRBV28 and TRBJ1-2, with unresolved D. Germline CDR1 reads MDHEN; CDR2 reads SYDVKM. The CDR3 loop spans 12 amino acids. V gave up 7 bases and J gave up 5 bases, with 11 bases separating them. The chain's CDR3 is CASMTELYGYTF. Written as DNA, the CDR3 is TGTGCCAGCATGACTGAACTATATGGCTACACCTTC.